Below, one T cell receptor (beta chain) is given with its context. What it binds is unknown. The source of the sample is a study of shared clonotypes between healthy human individuals. Several immunoSEQ 96-well plates shared each subset's DNA, each plate a replicate. Clones were read by immunoSEQ multiplex PCR, and TCRdb kept only the in-frame ones, dropping some. Of just over 2,000,000 clones in the sample, about 95% were seen once. Study results and caveats: Memory subsets generally showed smaller estimated richness than naive subsets did.

CD45RO-negative, CCR7-selected cells formed the naive CD8 fraction, which excluded terminally differentiated effector memory CD45RA+ cells. Germline assignment: CDR1 GTSNPN and CDR2 SVGIG (reference sequence). Deletions cut 0 bases from V and 2 bases from J, with 14 bases between. The CDR3 sequence is 15 residues long. The chain is built from TRBV30 and TRBJ2-7; possible D gene TRBD1, 5 bases. Specimen: naive CD8+ T cells sorted from blood. This TCR was recovered from a man younger than 30 in good health. CDR3 in DNA: TGTGCCTGGAGTGTAGGGGCAGCTCCGGCCTACGAGCAGTACTTC. Protein product: CAWSVGAAPAYEQYF.